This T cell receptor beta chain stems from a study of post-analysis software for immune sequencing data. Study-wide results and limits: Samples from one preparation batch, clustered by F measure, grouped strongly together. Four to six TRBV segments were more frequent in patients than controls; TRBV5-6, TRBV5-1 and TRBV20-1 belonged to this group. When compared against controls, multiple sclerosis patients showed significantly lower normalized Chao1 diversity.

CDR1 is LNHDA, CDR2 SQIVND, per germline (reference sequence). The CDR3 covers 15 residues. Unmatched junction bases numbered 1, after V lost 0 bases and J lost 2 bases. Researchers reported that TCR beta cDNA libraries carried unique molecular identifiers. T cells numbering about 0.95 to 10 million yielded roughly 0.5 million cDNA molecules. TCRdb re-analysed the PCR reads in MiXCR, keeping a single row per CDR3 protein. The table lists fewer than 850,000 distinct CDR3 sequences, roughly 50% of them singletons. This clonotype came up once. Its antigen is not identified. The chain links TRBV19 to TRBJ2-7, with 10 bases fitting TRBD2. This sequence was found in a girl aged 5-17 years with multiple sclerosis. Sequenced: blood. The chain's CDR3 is CASSIESGRAYEQYF. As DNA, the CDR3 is TGTGCCAGTAGTATAGAGAGCGGGAGGGCCTACGAGCAGTACTTC.